This T cell receptor beta chain was found in a study of T cell changes during pregnancy in multiple sclerosis. Profiling relied on immunoSEQ multiplex PCR, and the TCRdb table lists in-frame clones only, not all of them. The sample holds around 70,000 clones, around nine tenths seen once. Losses at the gene ends were 5 bases for V and 0 bases for J; bases not matched to a gene: 5. CDR1 and CDR2 from the germline V gene are MDHEN and SYDVKM. The CDR3 is made up of 18 amino acids. This sequence originates from a female donor in good health, enrolled as a control in a pregnancy study. V is TRBV28 and J is TRBJ2-6; 12 bases line up with TRBD2. Sequences were derived from peripheral blood, sampled after pregnancy. The CDR3 reads CASSATSGRISGANVLTF. CDR3 DNA sequence: TGTGCCAGCAGTGCAACTAGCGGGAGGATCTCTGGGGCCAACGTCCTGACTTTC.